This T cell receptor beta chain was retrieved from a study of T cells in Graves' hyperthyroidism and ophthalmopathy. This clonotype was detected ten times or more. RNA transcripts yielded amplified TCR beta CDR3 regions. The HTBI primer set was used in a first-round RT-PCR of the TCR CDR3. In TCRdb, the multiplex PCR reads were re-called with MiXCR into one record per CDR3 protein. Here the sample spans more than 300,000 distinct CDR3 sequences, roughly 14% being singletons. Sequencing used blood. The clonotype comes from a woman aged 30 to 39 with Graves' hyperthyroidism.

The CDR3 DNA follows: TGTGCCAGCAGCCGTAGTGGTAAGGGTAGCTCCTACAATGAGCAGTTCTTC. Its protein is CASSRSGKGSSYNEQFF. This sequence joins TRBV7-2 and TRBJ2-1; D unclear. With 5 bases removed from V and 0 bases from J, the gap between germline ends came to 17 bases. Looked up from germline, CDR1 is SGHTA and CDR2 is FQGNSA. The CDR3 runs 17 residues.